The clone carrying this TCR beta chain was found a few times. Antigen specificity is unknown. A sample-barcoded 5' primer and a J-beta primer mix were used in a second PCR of roughly 6 to 11 cycles. Every single cDNA molecule received a tag from a template-switch adaptor with 12 random nucleotides. Each CDR3 protein gets one entry after TCRdb re-called the 5' RACE reads with MiXCR. Counted here are 1.8 million or so distinct CDR3 sequences, about 39% occurring once; the ten biggest clones make up more than 20%. These data belong to a study of blood T cells in healthy people across ages. Study results and limitations: Fewer expanded clones and more diversity marked long-lived versus aged donors.

The CDR3 has 16 amino acids. V lost 5 bases, J lost 8 bases, and 9 bases stayed unmatched. Germline CDR1 LGHNT, CDR2 FRNRAP. The sample taken for sequencing was blood. The source is a human donor in good health. This chain links TRBV12-5 with TRBJ2-1, with TRBD2 matching over 13 bases. Written as DNA, the CDR3 is TGTGCTAGTGGTCCGGGGACTAGCGGGGCCCCAGATGAGCAGTTCTTC. It codes for CASGPGTSGAPDEQFF.